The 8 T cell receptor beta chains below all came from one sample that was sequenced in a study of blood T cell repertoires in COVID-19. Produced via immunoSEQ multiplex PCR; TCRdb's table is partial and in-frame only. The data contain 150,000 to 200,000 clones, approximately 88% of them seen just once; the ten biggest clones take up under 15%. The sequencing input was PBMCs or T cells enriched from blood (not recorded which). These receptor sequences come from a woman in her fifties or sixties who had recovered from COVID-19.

This CDR3 reads CASSLVGPYEQYF. The CDR3 DNA reads as TGTGCCAGCAGCTTAGTTGGCCCCTACGAGCAGTACTTC. The V call is TRBV11-1, the J call TRBJ2-7, with D unresolved. CDR1 is SGHAT and CDR2 is FQDESV in the germline V gene (reference sequence). The CDR3 is 13 residues long. Trimming left V 1 base short and J 2 bases short, with 6 bases between.

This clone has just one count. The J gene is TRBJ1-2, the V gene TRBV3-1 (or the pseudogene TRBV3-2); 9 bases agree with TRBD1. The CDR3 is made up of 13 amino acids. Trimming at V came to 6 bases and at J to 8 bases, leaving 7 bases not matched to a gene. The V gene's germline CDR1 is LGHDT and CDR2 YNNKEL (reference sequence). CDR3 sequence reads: CASRDRGKKGYTF. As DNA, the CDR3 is TGTGCCAGCAGGGACAGGGGAAAAAAAGGCTACACCTTC.

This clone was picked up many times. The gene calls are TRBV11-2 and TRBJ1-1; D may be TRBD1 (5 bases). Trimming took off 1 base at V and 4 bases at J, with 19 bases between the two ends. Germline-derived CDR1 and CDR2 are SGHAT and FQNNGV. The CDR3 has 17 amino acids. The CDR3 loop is CASSLVGRREGRTEAFF. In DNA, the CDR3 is TGTGCCAGCAGCTTAGTGGGGCGTCGGGAGGGTCGCACTGAAGCTTTCTTT.

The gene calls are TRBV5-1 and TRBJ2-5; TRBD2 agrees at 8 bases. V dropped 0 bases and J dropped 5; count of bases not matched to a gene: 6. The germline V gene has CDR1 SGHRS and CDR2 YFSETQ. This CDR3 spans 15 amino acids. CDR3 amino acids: CASSLAGLGGETQYF. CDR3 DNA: TGCGCCAGCAGCTTGGCGGGACTAGGAGGTGAGACCCAGTACTTC.

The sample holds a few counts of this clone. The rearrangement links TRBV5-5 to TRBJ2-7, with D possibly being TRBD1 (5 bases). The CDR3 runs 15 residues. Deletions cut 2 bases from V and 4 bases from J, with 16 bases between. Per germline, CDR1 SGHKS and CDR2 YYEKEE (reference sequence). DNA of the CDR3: TGTGCCAGCAGCTTCGAACAGGCGAATTTATACGAGCAGTACTTC. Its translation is CASSFEQANLYEQYF.

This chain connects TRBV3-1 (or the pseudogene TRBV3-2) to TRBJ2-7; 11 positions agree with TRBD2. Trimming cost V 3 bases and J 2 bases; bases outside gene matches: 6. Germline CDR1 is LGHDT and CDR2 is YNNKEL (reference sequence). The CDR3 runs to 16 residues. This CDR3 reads CASSHWGLAEPYEQYF. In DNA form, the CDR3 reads TGTGCCAGCAGCCATTGGGGACTAGCGGAGCCCTACGAGCAGTACTTC.

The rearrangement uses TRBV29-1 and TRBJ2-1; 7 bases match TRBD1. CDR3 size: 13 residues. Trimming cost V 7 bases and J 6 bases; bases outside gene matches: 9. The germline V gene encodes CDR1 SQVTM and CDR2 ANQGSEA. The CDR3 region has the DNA TGCAGCGCCAGAAAGGGACAGATCAATGAGCAGTTCTTC. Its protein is CSARKGQINEQFF.

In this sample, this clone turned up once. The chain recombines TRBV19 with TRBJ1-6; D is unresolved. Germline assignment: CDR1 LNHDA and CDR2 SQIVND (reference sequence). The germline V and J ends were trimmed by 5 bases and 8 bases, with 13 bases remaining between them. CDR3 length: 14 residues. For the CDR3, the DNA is TGTGCCAGTAGTTTCGACCCTCGGGATTCACCCCTCCACTTT. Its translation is CASSFDPRDSPLHF.